This T cell receptor beta chain was retrieved from a study of read filtering for tumor transcriptome and immune sequencing. For the study at large: The cohort had some 17 men and approximately 14 women aged roughly 40 to 90, mean roughly 65 years.

The library was built from about 370 ng RNA with molecular barcoded adaptors for alpha/delta and beta/gamma chains. MiXCR was run by TCRdb on the reads, yielding one entry per CDR3 protein. The data show fewer than 30,000 distinct CDR3 sequences, under 15% seen once. This clonotype has at least ten counts. The CDR3 is 11 amino acids. The ends were cut back, 0 bases at V and 2 bases at J, with 1 base in the middle. Germline CDR1 DFQATT, CDR2 SNEGSKA (reference sequence). This sequence was found in a donor at least 40 years old with multiple myeloma. The sequenced material came from a population of CD138-negative cells sorted from bone marrow. V usage is TRBV20-1 and J usage is TRBJ2-5; D unclear. The CDR3 bases are TGCAGTGCTAGAGATCAAGAGACCCAGTACTTC. Translating gives CSARDQETQYF.